Listed below are T cell receptor beta chains from one sample, sequenced in a study of memory CD4+ T cells and cytomegalovirus serostatus. The repertoire was sequenced with immunoSEQ multiplex PCR; TCRdb's copy has only in-frame clones and lacks some. The sample lists tens of thousands of clones, over 60% occurring once. Material: memory CD4+ T cells from blood. All receptors derive from an adult in good health and CMV-seronegative. CDR3s include the opening cysteine and the closing phenylalanine or tryptophan. D genes are given only for firm matches. Not every row has a clone size; where given, it reads once, few, many or a size class.

>few|12|TRBJ1-2|.|TRBV6-6
TGTGCCAGCAGTTCGGAGAGCGGTGGCTACACCTTC
CASSSESGGYTF
>.|11|TRBJ2-7|TRBD2|TRBV6-1
TGTGCCAGCAGTGATCAAGCGGGAGGGTACTTC
CASSDQAGGYF
>.|13|TRBJ2-5|.|TRBV9
TGTGCCAGCAGCGTAGACAGACAAGAGACCCAGTACTTC
CASSVDRQETQYF
>few|16|TRBJ2-1|TRBD2|TRBV9
TGTGCCAGCAGCGCGACGCTAGCGGGAGTCATCAATGAGCAGTTCTTC
CASSATLAGVINEQFF
>once|16|TRBJ2-4|TRBD2|TRBV7-9
TGTGCCAGCAGCTTAGCGGGAGGGGTTTCCCGAAACATTCAGTACTTC
CASSLAGGVSRNIQYF
>.|16|TRBJ1-2|.|TRBV6-1
TGTGCCAGCAGTGAAGCACCGGCAGATCGCCGCTATGGCTACACCTTC
CASSEAPADRRYGYTF
>few|15|TRBJ1-5|.|TRBV7-9
TGTGCCAGCAGCCGGGGGGACGCTAGCAATCAGCCCCAGCATTTT
CASSRGDASNQPQHF
>.|13|TRBJ1-6|.|TRBV30
TGTGCCTGGAGTGTCGCGGAGCTGACGCCCCTCCACTTT
CAWSVAELTPLHF
>.|16|TRBJ1-3|.|TRBV7-9
TGTGCCAGCAGCTTAGTACGCCTTACCTCTGGAAACACCATATATTTT
CASSLVRLTSGNTIYF
>.|15|TRBJ2-2|.|TRBV19
TGTGCCAGTAGTATGTCAGGGGGGTACACCGGGGAGCTGTTTTTT
CASSMSGGYTGELFF
>.|14|TRBJ2-7|TRBD1|TRBV5-1
TGCGCCAGCAGCTTGGTAGGGACAGCCTACGAGCAGTACTTC
CASSLVGTAYEQYF
>.|16|TRBJ2-1|TRBD2|TRBV18
TGTGCCAGCTCATCCGGGACTAGCGGCTCCTACAATGAGCAGTTCTTC
CASSSGTSGSYNEQFF
>once|14|TRBJ1-1|.|TRBV2
TGTGCCAGCAGTGAAGCAACAGGGCGGACTGAAGCTTTCTTT
CASSEATGRTEAFF
>.|17|TRBJ2-7|TRBD2|TRBV11-2
TGTGCCAGCAGCTTAGATGAGGGACTAGCGGGGACCTACGAGCAGTACTTC
CASSLDEGLAGTYEQYF
>.|15|TRBJ1-1|.|TRBV11-2
TGTGCCAGCAGCTTAAGGAGGGGTGGGTACACTGAAGCTTTCTTT
CASSLRRGGYTEAFF
>.|15|TRBJ2-2|.|TRBV5-1
TGCGCCAGCACCGTGACAGGTCCTAACACCGGGGAGCTGTTTTTT
CASTVTGPNTGELFF
>.|15|TRBJ2-7|.|TRBV5-4
TGTGCCAGCAGCTTGGGGCCCAGCGACGAGGCACCGCGGTACTTC
CASSLGPSDEAPRYF
>.|14|TRBJ1-3|.|TRBV5-5
TGTGCCAGCAGCCCTGCCCATTCTGGAAACACCATATATTTT
CASSPAHSGNTIYF
>.|15|TRBJ2-7|TRBD2|TRBV7-2
TGTGCCAGCAGCTTAGAGCTAGCGGGGGCCTACGAGCAGTACTTC
CASSLELAGAYEQYF
>.|12|TRBJ2-1|.|TRBV6-1
TGTGCCAGTCGGGGAGGAGACAATGAGCAGTTCTTC
CASRGGDNEQFF